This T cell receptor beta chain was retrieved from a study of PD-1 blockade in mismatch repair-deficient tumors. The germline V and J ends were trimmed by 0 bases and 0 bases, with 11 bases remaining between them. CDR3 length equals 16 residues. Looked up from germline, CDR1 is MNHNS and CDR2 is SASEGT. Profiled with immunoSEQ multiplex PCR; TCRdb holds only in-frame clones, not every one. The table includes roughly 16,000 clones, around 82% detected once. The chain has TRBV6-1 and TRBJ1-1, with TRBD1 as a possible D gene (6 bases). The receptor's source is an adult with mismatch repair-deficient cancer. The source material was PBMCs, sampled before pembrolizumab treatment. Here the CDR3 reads CASSEADRAMNTEAFF. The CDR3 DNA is TGTGCCAGCAGTGAAGCGGACAGAGCCATGAACACTGAAGCTTTCTTT.